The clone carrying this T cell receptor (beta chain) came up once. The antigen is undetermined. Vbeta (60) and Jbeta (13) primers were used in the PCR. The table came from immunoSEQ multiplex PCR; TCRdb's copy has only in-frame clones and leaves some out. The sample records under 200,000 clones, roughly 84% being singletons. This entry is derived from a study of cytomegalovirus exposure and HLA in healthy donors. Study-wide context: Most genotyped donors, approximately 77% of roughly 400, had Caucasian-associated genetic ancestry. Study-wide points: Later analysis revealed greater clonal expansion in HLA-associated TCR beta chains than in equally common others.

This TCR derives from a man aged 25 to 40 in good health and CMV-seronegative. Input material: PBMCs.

CDR3 in DNA: TGTGCCAGCAGTGAAGCAATCCTGGGGCTGAGGGAAAAACTGTTTTTT. The encoded protein is CASSEAILGLREKLFF. The chain employs TRBV6-1 and TRBJ1-4; D perhaps matches TRBD1 (5 bases). The length of the CDR3 is 16 residues. Germline V lookup: CDR1 MNHNS, CDR2 SASEGT. Deletions cut 0 bases from V and 8 bases from J, with 16 bases between.